The 8 T cell receptor beta chains below come from one sample, sequenced in a study of T cell responses to AZD1222 COVID-19 vaccine (dated by TCRdb to the early 2020s). The library was generated by the immunoSEQ multiplex PCR assay. TCRdb holds this immuneACCESS table with in-frame rearrangements only. Some clones are missing; in checked studies, unresolved V genes explain under half, and the rest has no known cause. The sample table shows around 80,000 clones, and about 85% are seen once. Roughly 1.3% of the sample rests with the top ten. Per the publication, the time point label means: about 28 days (+/-7) after the second vaccine dose. This specimen consisted of peripheral blood, obtained 28 days after the second AZD1222 dose. All receptors derive from an adult who received the AZD1222 COVID-19 vaccine.

The V gene is TRBV2, the J gene TRBJ2-2; tentatively, D is TRBD1 (6 bases). Germline V gives CDR1 SNHLY, CDR2 FYNNEI. The CDR3 length is 13 residues. V dropped 8 bases and J dropped 5 bases, with 12 bases sitting between them. The CDR3 DNA follows: TGTGCCAGCGGAGTAAGGGGGACCGGGGAGCTGTTTTTT. Amino acids: CASGVRGTGELFF.

V gene TRBV5-1 combines with J gene TRBJ2-3, with 7 positions matching TRBD1. CDR3 length: 14 amino acids. CDR1 and CDR2 from the germline V gene are SGHRS and YFSETQ. The junction had 4 bases not matched to a gene; V was cut back by 4 bases and J by 2 bases. Here the CDR3 reads CASSDGQDTDTQYF. The CDR3 DNA reads as TGCGCCAGCAGCGACGGACAGGACACAGATACGCAGTATTTT.

The chain has TRBV27 and TRBJ1-6; no clear D gene. The CDR3 runs to 13 residues. Trimming took off 8 bases at V and 10 bases at J, with 15 bases between the two ends. The germline gives CDR1 MNHEY, CDR2 SMNVEV (reference sequence). The CDR3 here is CASSLREGSPLHF. The CDR3 DNA is TGTGCCAGCTCATTGAGGGAGGGCTCACCCCTCCACTTT.

The chain has TRBV19 and TRBJ1-2; TRBD1 might be the D (5 bases). The CDR3 has 15 residues. Germline V lookup: CDR1 LNHDA, CDR2 SQIVND (reference sequence). V was shortened by 3 bases and J by 2 bases, with 13 bases between the two germline ends. As DNA, the CDR3 is TGTGCCAGTAGTATGGAGGGGCTCAGAAACTATGGCTACACCTTC. Translating gives CASSMEGLRNYGYTF.

This clone appeared a few times. The chain joins TRBV3-1 (or the pseudogene TRBV3-2) to TRBJ2-1; 10 nucleotides agree with TRBD2. The germline V gene has CDR1 LGHDT and CDR2 YNNKEL (reference sequence). V lost 3 bases to trimming and J lost 6 bases; unmatched junction nucleotides: 5. This CDR3 contains 15 residues. This CDR3 is CASSQWGLASNEQFF. For the CDR3, the DNA is TGTGCCAGCAGCCAGTGGGGACTAGCGAGCAATGAGCAGTTCTTC.

This clone was detected only a few times. This rearrangement joins TRBV6-5 to TRBJ1-6; TRBD1 might be the D (5 bases). CDR3 length: 15 amino acids. CDR1 and CDR2 (germline): MNHEY, SVGAGI. Trimming took off 7 bases at V and 9 bases at J, with 19 bases between the two ends. CDR3 in DNA: TGTGCCAGCACCCTCACTACGGGGGTAGGTTCACCCCTCCACTTT. It is translated as CASTLTTGVGSPLHF.

The V call is TRBV19, the J call TRBJ1-5; 9 nucleotides agree with TRBD1. The germline V gene has CDR1 LNHDA and CDR2 SQIVND (reference sequence). This CDR3 region has 16 residues. The V and J ends lost 11 bases and 2 bases, in that order; junction bases with no gene match: 13. CDR3 DNA sequence: TGTGCCTCAAGGGGGGGACAGGGTTTTGGCAATCAGCCCCAGCATTTT. Protein product: CASRGGQGFGNQPQHF. Filled out from reference TRBV19 and TRBJ1-5, the complete variable domain reads DGGITQSPKYLFRKEGQNVTLSCEQNLNHDAMYWYRQDPGQGLRLIYYSQIVNDFQKGDIAEGYSVSREKKESFPLTVTSAQKNPTAFYLCASRGGQGFGNQPQHFGDGTRLSIL.

This clone was detected only a few times. This sequence joins TRBV30 and TRBJ1-3; D possibly corresponds to TRBD1 (6 bases). The CDR3 contains 13 residues. CDR1 GTSNPN and CDR2 SVGIG come from the germline V gene (reference sequence). V shed 3 bases and J shed 1 base, with 7 bases lying between them. The CDR3 is CAWSRGSGNTIYF. In DNA form, the CDR3 reads TGTGCCTGGAGCAGGGGATCTGGAAACACCATATATTTT. The complete variable domain, with remaining parts taken from reference TRBV30 and TRBJ1-3, reads SQTIHQWPATLVQPVGSPLSLECTVEGTSNPNLYWYRQAAGRGLQLLFYSVGIGQISSEVPQNLSASRPQDRQFILSSKKLLLSDSGFYLCAWSRGSGNTIYFGEGSWLTVV.